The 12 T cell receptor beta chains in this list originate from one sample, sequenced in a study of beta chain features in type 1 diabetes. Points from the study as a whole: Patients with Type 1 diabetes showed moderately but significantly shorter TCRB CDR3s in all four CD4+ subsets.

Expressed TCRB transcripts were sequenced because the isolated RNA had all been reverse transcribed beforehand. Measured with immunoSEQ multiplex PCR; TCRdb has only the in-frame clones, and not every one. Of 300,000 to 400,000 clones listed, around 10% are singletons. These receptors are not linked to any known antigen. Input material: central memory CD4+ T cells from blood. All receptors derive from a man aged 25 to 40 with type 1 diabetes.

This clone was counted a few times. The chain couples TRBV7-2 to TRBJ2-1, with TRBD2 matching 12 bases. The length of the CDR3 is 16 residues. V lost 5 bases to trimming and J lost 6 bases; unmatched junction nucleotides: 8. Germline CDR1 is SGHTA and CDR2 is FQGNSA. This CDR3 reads CASSPRLAGVFNEQFF. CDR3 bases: TGTGCCAGCAGCCCCAGACTAGCGGGGGTTTTCAATGAGCAGTTCTTC.

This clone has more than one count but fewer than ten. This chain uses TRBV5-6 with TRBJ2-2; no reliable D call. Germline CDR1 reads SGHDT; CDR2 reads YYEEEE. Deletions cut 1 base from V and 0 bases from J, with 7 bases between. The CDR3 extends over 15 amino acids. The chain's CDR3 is CASSLFQANTGELFF. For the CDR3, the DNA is TGTGCCAGCAGCTTGTTCCAAGCGAACACCGGGGAGCTGTTTTTT.

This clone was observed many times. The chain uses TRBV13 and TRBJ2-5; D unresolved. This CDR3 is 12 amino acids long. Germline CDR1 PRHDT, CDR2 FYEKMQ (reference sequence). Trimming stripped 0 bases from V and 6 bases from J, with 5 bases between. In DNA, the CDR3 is TGTGCCAGCAGCTTAGGCCTTAAGACCCAGTACTTC. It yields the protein CASSLGLKTQYF.

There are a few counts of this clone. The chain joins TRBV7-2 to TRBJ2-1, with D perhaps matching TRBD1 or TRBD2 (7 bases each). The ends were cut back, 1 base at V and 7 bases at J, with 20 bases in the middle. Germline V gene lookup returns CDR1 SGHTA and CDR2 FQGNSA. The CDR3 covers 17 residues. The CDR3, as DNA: TGTGCCAGCAGCTTAGGTCTCGGCGGGGGCAGGGGGAATGAGCAGTTCTTC. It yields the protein CASSLGLGGGRGNEQFF. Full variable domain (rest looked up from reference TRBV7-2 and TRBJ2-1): GAGVSQSPSNKVTEKGKDVELRCDPISGHTALYWYRQSLGQGLEFLIYFQGNSAPDKSGLPSDRFSAERTGGSVSTLTIQRTQQEDSAVYLCASSLGLGGGRGNEQFFGPGTRLTVL.

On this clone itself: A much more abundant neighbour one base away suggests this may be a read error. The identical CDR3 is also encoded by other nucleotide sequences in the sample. For the CDR3, the DNA is TGTGCCAGCAGTGTTCAAGAGACCCAGTACTTC. The encoded protein is CASSVQETQYF. The chain is built from TRBV7-2 and TRBJ2-5; D gene uncertain. Trimming cost V 6 bases and J 2 bases, with 4 bases left between them. The CDR3 spans 11 residues. The V gene's germline CDR1 is SGHTA and CDR2 FQGNSA.

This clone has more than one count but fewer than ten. The CDR3 DNA reads TGTGCCAGCTCACCGGGACTAGCGGGACAAGAGACCCAGTACTTC. The encoded protein is CASSPGLAGQETQYF. This rearrangement joins TRBV18 to TRBJ2-5, with 13 bases identical to TRBD2. The CDR3 is made up of 15 amino acids. CDR1 is KGHSH, CDR2 LQKENI, per germline. With 3 bases clipped from V and 2 bases from J, the junction kept 0 bases outside the gene matches.

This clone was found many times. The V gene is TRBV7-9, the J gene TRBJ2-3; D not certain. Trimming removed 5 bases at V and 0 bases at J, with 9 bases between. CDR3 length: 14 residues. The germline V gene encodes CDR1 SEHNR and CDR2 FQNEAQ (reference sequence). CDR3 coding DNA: TGTGCCAGCAGCCGCGACATTAGCACAGATACGCAGTATTTT. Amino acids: CASSRDISTDTQYF.

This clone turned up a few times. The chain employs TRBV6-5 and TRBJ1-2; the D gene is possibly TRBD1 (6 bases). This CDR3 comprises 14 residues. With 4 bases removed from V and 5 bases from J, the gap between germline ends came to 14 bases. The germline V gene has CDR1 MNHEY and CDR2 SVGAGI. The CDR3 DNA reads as TGTGCCAGCAGTTTTACAGGGCCAGAATATGGCTACACCTTC. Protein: CASSFTGPEYGYTF.

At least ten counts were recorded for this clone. CDR3 nucleotide sequence: TGTGCCAGCAGCGGCCGGGACAGAAACAATGAGCAGTTCTTC. It is translated as CASSGRDRNNEQFF. The V and J genes are TRBV7-2 and TRBJ2-1, with 7 bases aligning to TRBD1. This CDR3 has 14 residues. Germline CDR1 reads SGHTA; CDR2 reads FQGNSA. V was pared by 5 bases and J by 5 bases, with 6 bases of the junction left unmatched.

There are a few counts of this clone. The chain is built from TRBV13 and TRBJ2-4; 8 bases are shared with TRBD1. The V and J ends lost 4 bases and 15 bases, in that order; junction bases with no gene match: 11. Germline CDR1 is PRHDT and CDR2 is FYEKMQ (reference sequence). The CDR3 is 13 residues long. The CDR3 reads CASSYYLDRAPYF. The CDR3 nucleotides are TGTGCCAGCAGCTATTACTTGGACAGGGCACCGTACTTC.

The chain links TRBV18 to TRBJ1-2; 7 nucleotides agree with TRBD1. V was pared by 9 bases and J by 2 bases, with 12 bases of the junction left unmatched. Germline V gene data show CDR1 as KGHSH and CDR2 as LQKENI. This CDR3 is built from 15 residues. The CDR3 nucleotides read TGTGCCAGTGGGGAAAACAGGGGAACCAACTATGGCTACACCTTC. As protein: CASGENRGTNYGYTF.

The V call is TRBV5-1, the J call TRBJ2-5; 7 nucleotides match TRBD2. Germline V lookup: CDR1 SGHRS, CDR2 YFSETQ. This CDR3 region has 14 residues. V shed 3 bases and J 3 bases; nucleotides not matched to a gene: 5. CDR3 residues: CASSSLAAKETQYF. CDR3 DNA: TGCGCCAGCAGCTCCCTAGCGGCAAAAGAGACCCAGTACTTC.